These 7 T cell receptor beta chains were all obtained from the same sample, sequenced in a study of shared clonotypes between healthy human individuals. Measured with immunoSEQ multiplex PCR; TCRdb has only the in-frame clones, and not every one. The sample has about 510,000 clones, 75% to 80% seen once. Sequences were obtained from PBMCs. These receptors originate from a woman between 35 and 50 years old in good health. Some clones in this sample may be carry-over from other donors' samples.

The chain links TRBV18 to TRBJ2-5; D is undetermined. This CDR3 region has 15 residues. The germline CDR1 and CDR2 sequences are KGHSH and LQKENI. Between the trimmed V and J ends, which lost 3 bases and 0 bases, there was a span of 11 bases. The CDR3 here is CASSPVPGNQETQYF. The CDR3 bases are TGTGCCAGCTCACCGGTTCCAGGCAACCAAGAGACCCAGTACTTC. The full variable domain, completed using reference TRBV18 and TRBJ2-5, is NAGVMQNPRHLVRRRGQEARLRCSPMKGHSHVYWYRQLPEEGLKFMVYLQKENIIDESGMPKERFSAEFPKEGPSILRIQQVVRGDSAAYFCASSPVPGNQETQYFGPGTRLLVL.

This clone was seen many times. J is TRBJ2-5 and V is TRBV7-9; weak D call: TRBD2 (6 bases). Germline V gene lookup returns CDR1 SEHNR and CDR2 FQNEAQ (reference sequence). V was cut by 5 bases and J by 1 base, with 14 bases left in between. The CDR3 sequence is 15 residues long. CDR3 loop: CASSPPGTPQETQYF. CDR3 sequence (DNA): TGTGCCAGCAGCCCCCCCGGGACTCCCCAAGAGACCCAGTACTTC.

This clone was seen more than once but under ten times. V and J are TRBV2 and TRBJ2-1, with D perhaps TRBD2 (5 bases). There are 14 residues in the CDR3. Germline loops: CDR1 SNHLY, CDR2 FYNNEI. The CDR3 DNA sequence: TGTGCTACTGCGAGGCGGCTCCCCGGGGATGAGCAGTTCTTC. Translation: CATARRLPGDEQFF.

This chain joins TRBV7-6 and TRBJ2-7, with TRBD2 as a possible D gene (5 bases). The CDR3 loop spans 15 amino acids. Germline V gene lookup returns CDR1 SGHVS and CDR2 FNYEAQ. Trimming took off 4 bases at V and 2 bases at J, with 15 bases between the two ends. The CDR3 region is CASSSTPWRAYEQYF. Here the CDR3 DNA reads TGTGCCAGCAGCTCAACTCCCTGGCGGGCCTACGAGCAGTACTTC.

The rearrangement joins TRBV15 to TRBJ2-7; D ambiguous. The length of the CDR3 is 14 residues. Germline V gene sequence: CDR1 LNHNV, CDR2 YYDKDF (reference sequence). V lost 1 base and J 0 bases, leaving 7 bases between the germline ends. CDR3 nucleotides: TGTGCCACCAGCAGAGCCCGGGCCTCCTACGAGCAGTACTTC. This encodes CATSRARASYEQYF.

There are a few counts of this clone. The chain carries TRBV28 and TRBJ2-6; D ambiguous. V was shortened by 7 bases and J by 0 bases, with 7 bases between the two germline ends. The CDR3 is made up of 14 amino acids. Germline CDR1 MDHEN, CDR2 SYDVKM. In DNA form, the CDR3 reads TGTGCCAGCACCTTGAGCTCTGGGGCCAACGTCCTGACTTTC. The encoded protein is CASTLSSGANVLTF.

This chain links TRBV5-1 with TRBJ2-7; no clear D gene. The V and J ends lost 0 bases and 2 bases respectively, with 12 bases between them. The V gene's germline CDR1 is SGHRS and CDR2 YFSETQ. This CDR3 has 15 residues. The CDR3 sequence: CASSLVPGRTYEQYF. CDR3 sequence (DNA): TGCGCCAGCAGCTTGGTCCCGGGCAGGACCTACGAGCAGTACTTC.